One TCR beta chain is described in this entry. This record comes from a study of shared clonotypes between healthy human individuals. Germline V CDR1 and CDR2: MNHEY, SMNVEV (reference sequence). The CDR3 extends over 13 amino acids. V lost 6 bases to trimming and J lost 2 bases, with 10 bases between them. Running of the assay took place at deep level. Sequenced by immunoSEQ multiplex PCR; TCRdb stores in-frame clones only, minus some. Of hundreds of thousands of clones listed, roughly 96% are singletons. The naive CD8 population came from CD45RO-negative cells selected for CCR7, without terminally differentiated effector memory CD45RA+ cells.

The chain has TRBV27 and TRBJ1-2; TRBD1 is a possible D gene (6 bases). Sequenced input: naive CD8+ T cells sorted from blood. The sequence derives from a woman in her thirties in good health. CDR3 in amino acids: CASRGGPNYGYTF. The CDR3 DNA follows: TGTGCCAGCAGAGGGGGACCGAACTATGGCTACACCTTC.